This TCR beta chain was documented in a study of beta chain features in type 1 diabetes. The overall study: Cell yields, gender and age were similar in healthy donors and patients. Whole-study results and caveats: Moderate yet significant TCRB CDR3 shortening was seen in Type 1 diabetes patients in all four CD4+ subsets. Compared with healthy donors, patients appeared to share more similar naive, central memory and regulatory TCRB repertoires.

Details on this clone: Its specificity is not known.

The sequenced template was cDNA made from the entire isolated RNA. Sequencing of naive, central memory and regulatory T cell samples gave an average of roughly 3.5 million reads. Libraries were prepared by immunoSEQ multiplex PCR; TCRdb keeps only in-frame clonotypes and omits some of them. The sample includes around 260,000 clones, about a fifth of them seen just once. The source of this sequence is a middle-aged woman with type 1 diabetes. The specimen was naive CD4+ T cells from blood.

The CDR3 reads CASTTGTGNQPQHF. DNA for the CDR3: TGTGCCAGCACCACGGGGACAGGCAATCAGCCCCAGCATTTT. The chain couples TRBV7-2 to TRBJ1-5; TRBD1 agrees at 7 bases. CDR3 length equals 14 residues. With 7 bases clipped from V and 2 bases from J, the junction kept 5 bases outside the gene matches. Germline V lookup: CDR1 SGHTA, CDR2 FQGNSA.